A selection of T cell receptor beta chains follows, all from one sample in a study of cytomegalovirus exposure and HLA in healthy donors. Repertoires were generated with immunoSEQ multiplex PCR, while TCRdb's copy carries only in-frame clones and drops some. The sample lists 70,000 to 95,000 clones, approximately 79% occurring once. The specimen was PBMCs. The receptors here all came from a human donor in good health. Each CDR3 is given with its conserved first and last residue. Each record gives: J gene, clone size, V gene, D gene, CDR3 DNA, CDR3 protein. D genes are given only for firm matches. Expanded clones get a size class; other rows say once, few or many, or leave the size out.

TRBJ1-1 - TRBV2 - TGTGCCAGCAGTTTGACAGATTTCACTGAAGCTTTCTTT CASSLTDFTEAFF
TRBJ1-2 - TRBV27 - TGTGCCAGCAGTTTCGGCAGGGACTATGGCTACACCTTC CASSFGRDYGYTF
TRBJ1-4 - TRBV7-9 - TGTGCCAGCAGCCCGGGAGAAAATGAAAAACTGTTTTTT CASSPGENEKLFF
TRBJ1-6 - TRBV5-6 - TGTGCCAGCAGCTTGGGTTCTTCGCGTAATTCACCCCTCCACTTT CASSLGSSRNSPLHF
TRBJ2-1 - TRBV4-1 TRBD2 TGCGCCAGCAGCCGAGGCGGACTAGCGGGGGGGGGTGAGCAGTTCTTC CASSRGGLAGGGEQFF
TRBJ2-5 once TRBV19 - TGTGCCAGTAGTAACTCGGAGACCCAGTACTTC CASSNSETQYF
TRBJ1-1 - TRBV29-1 TRBD1 TGCAGCGCCCTGGGACAGGGGGGACCTGAAGCTTTCTTT CSALGQGGPEAFF
TRBJ1-4 - TRBV4-1 TRBD1 TGCGCCAGCAGCCTCGGACAGGGGCCTGAAAAACTGTTTTTT CASSLGQGPEKLFF
TRBJ1-1 few TRBV9 - TGTGCCAGCAGCGTAGGGGTCGGGGGGAGTGAAGCTTTCTTT CASSVGVGGSEAFF
TRBJ1-4 - TRBV7-2 TRBD1 TGTGCCAGCAGCCCGACAGGGACCAAGCTACCCGCAACTAATGAAAAACTGTTTTTT CASSPTGTKLPATNEKLFF
TRBJ1-1 - TRBV4-1 TRBD1 TGCGCCAGCAGCCATGTAGGGGGCACCCGGGGTGAAGCTTTCTTT CASSHVGGTRGEAFF
TRBJ2-3 - TRBV19 TRBD2 TGTGCCAGTAGTATTAGGCTAGCGGGTAGCACGCAGTATTTT CASSIRLAGSTQYF
TRBJ2-7 - TRBV18 - TGTGCCAGCTCACCGGGGCCAGGATACTACGAGCAGTACTTC CASSPGPGYYEQYF
TRBJ2-2 - TRBV27 - TGTGCCAGCAGTCCTTACGGGGGAATCACCGGGGAGCTGTTTTTT CASSPYGGITGELFF
TRBJ2-7 - TRBV6-5 - TGTGCCAATAGACGCAGGGCATTACTACCCTACGAGCAGTACTTC CANRRRALLPYEQYF
TRBJ1-2 once TRBV4-3 TRBD1 TGCGCCAGCAGCCAAGTTTGGGTCGGGACAGAGGGCGACTATGGCTACACCTTC CASSQVWVGTEGDYGYTF
TRBJ1-1 - TRBV19 - TGTGCCACCGGGGAGGGCGTGGCTGAAGCTTTCTTT CATGEGVAEAFF
TRBJ2-7 - TRBV4-1 - TGCGCCAGCAGCCAAGAGGAGGGGAGGTCCTACGAGCAGTACTTC CASSQEEGRSYEQYF
TRBJ1-5 - TRBV19 - TGTGCCAGTAGTATAGGTGGCAACGTTCAATATAGCAATCAGCCCCAGCATTTT CASSIGGNVQYSNQPQHF
TRBJ2-1 - TRBV2 TRBD2 TGTGCCAGCAGTGTGACGGGGGGGTCCTATGAGCAGTTCTTC CASSVTGGSYEQFF
TRBJ1-1 - TRBV5-8 TRBD1 TGTGCCAGCAGCTTGGTGGGGACAGTTGAAGCTTTCTTT CASSLVGTVEAFF
TRBJ2-1 - TRBV4-1 - TGCGCCAGCAGCCAAGTGGGTGGGGGCTATCGCAGGGCCTACAATGAGCAGTTCTTC CASSQVGGGYRRAYNEQFF
TRBJ1-1 - TRBV10-1 - TGCGCCAGCCAGGACAGCCTGAACACTGAAGCTTTCTTT CASQDSLNTEAFF
TRBJ1-5 - TRBV15 TRBD1 TGTGCCTCTGGACAGGGACGGCATCAGCCCCAGAATTTT CASGQGRHQPQNF
TRBJ1-6 - TRBV7-9 - TGTGCCAGCAGCTCCTCAGGGGTTGAATCACCCCTCCACTTT CASSSSGVESPLHF
TRBJ1-2 - TRBV5-4 TRBD1 TGTGCCAGCAGCTGGAGGGACAGGGGCGTTTACGGCTACACCTTC CASSWRDRGVYGYTF
TRBJ1-1 - TRBV4-2 - TGTGCCAGCAGCCAAAATAATAAGAGGGAAGCTTTCTTT CASSQNNKREAFF
TRBJ1-1 - TRBV11-2 - TGTGCCAGCAGTCCCCAGGGGAACACTGAAGCTTTCTTT CASSPQGNTEAFF